The 26 T cell receptor beta chains given below trace back to one sample, sequenced in a study of blood T cell repertoires in COVID-19. The table came from immunoSEQ multiplex PCR; TCRdb's copy has only in-frame clones and leaves some out. This repertoire shows 40,000 or so clones, 86% found once; its top ten account for 4.5% to 6.5%. Material: peripheral blood. These receptors were obtained from a man aged 40-55 years with active COVID-19.

The chain uses TRBV6-5 and TRBJ1-3; D is unclear. Germline V gene sequence: CDR1 MNHEY, CDR2 SVGAGI. V lost 0 bases and J lost 4, with 13 bases in between. There are 16 residues in the CDR3. The CDR3: CASSYSRNGRGNTIYF. The DNA for the CDR3 is TGTGCCAGCAGTTACTCGAGAAATGGGAGGGGAAACACCATATATTTT.

This sequence joins TRBV7-6 and TRBJ2-5, with 8 bases matching TRBD2. Germline CDR1 and CDR2: SGHVS and FNYEAQ. CDR3 size: 14 residues. Trimming at V came to 1 base and at J to 4 bases, leaving 2 bases not matched to a gene. CDR3 coding DNA: TGTGCCAGCAGCTTAGGACGGGAGGGAGAGACCCAGTACTTC. As protein: CASSLGREGETQYF.

The rearrangement links TRBV20-1 to TRBJ2-5; D is uncertain. Germline V gene data show CDR1 as DFQATT and CDR2 as SNEGSKA (reference sequence). Trimming shortened V by 3 bases and J by 3 bases, and 5 bases separated the two germline ends. The CDR3 sequence is 11 residues long. The CDR3: CSASPKETQYF. DNA of the CDR3: TGCAGTGCTAGTCCTAAAGAGACCCAGTACTTC.

V usage is TRBV15 and J usage is TRBJ2-1; the match to TRBD2 covers 7 bases. The CDR3 has 15 residues. Trimming removed 4 bases from V and 1 base from J; junction bases left unmatched: 4. The V gene's germline CDR1 is LNHNV and CDR2 YYDKDF (reference sequence). The CDR3 spells CATSTSGLSYNEQFF. In DNA, the CDR3 is TGTGCCACCAGCACCTCGGGACTATCCTACAATGAGCAGTTCTTC.

The CDR3 DNA reads as TGTGCCAGCAGCCCGACAGGGAAATATGGCTACACCTTC. As protein: CASSPTGKYGYTF. The chain carries TRBV5-8 and TRBJ1-2; 7 nucleotides align to TRBD1. J lost 5 bases, V lost 4 bases, and 5 bases had no gene match. Per the germline V gene, CDR1 is SGHTS and CDR2 is YDEGEE. The CDR3 covers 13 residues.

The chain uses TRBV6-1 and TRBJ1-5; no clear D. Germline CDR1 is MNHNS and CDR2 is SASEGT. V lost 0 bases, J lost 2 bases, and 11 bases lay in between. The CDR3 length is 16 residues. Written as DNA, the CDR3 is TGTGCCAGCAGTGAAGCTCGTCAGGCCGGCAATCAGCCCCAGCATTTT. Residues: CASSEARQAGNQPQHF.

The CDR3 region has the DNA TGTGCCAGCAGGGGGGCCGGGACATACTACACTGAAGCTTTCTTT. It specifies CASRGAGTYYTEAFF. This chain connects TRBV5-4 to TRBJ1-1; D might be TRBD1 (6 bases). V lost 5 bases to trimming and J lost 3 bases, with 17 bases between them. Germline V gene data show CDR1 as SGHNT and CDR2 as YYREEE (reference sequence). The CDR3 covers 15 residues.

The chain uses TRBV28 and TRBJ1-1; unclear D gene. Germline assignment: CDR1 MDHEN and CDR2 SYDVKM. The CDR3 extends over 14 amino acids. With 6 bases removed from V and 2 bases from J, the gap between germline ends came to 13 bases. Written as DNA, the CDR3 is TGTGCCAGCAGCTCCTTACGAGCCAACACTGAAGCTTTCTTT. Protein product: CASSSLRANTEAFF.

The chain employs TRBV4-1 and TRBJ1-1, with a tentative D call TRBD1 (5 bases). V lost 8 bases to trimming and J lost 9 bases, with 22 bases between them. The CDR3 sequence is 14 residues long. CDR1 and CDR2 from the germline V gene are MGHRA and YSYEKL. The DNA for the CDR3 is TGCGCCAGCGAATCTTCGGGGGACGGCCGTAAAGCTTTCTTT. This translates into CASESSGDGRKAFF.

The V gene is TRBV6-5, the J gene TRBJ1-3, with a weak D call TRBD1 (5 bases). CDR1 and CDR2 from the germline V gene are MNHEY and SVGAGI. The CDR3 length is 13 residues. V lost 11 bases and J 3 bases, leaving 14 bases between the germline ends. CDR3 in amino acids: CAASRASGNTIYF. For the CDR3, the DNA is TGTGCCGCATCCAGGGCAAGTGGAAACACCATATATTTT.

V is TRBV4-1 and J is TRBJ2-7; possible D gene TRBD2, 8 bases. The CDR3 is made up of 16 amino acids. The V gene lost 1 base and the J gene lost 4 bases, with 17 bases spanning the gap. Germline V gene sequence: CDR1 MGHRA, CDR2 YSYEKL. The CDR3 DNA follows: TGCGCCAGCAGCCAAGGGGACAGCGGGAGTCGGTACGAGCAGTACTTC. It yields the protein CASSQGDSGSRYEQYF.

Details on this clone: Other DNA sequences from this sample encode an identical CDR3 as well. This chain links TRBV4-2 with TRBJ2-1; possibly TRBD1 for D (5 bases). CDR1 and CDR2 (germline): LGHNA, YNFKEQ. CDR3 length: 13 residues. V was pared by 4 bases and J by 8 bases, with 12 bases between. In DNA, the CDR3 is TGTGCCAGCAGCCGAGGAACAGGTGATGAGCAGTTCTTC. Translated: CASSRGTGDEQFF.

The chain combines TRBV27 with TRBJ1-2; D perhaps matches TRBD1 (6 bases). The germline CDR1 and CDR2 sequences are MNHEY and SMNVEV (reference sequence). The CDR3 spans 16 residues. The V gene lost 5 bases and the J gene lost 6 bases, with 22 bases spanning the gap. The DNA for the CDR3 is TGTGCCAGCAGTCCGGTCGGGGGGGCCCTATGGAATGGCTACACCTTC. It is translated as CASSPVGGALWNGYTF.

V usage is TRBV9 and J usage is TRBJ1-6; a possible D gene is TRBD1 (6 bases). The V end lost 0 bases, the J end lost 8 bases, and 15 bases lay between the germline ends. Germline CDR1 reads SGDLS; CDR2 reads YYNGEE. This CDR3 contains 16 residues. CDR3 DNA sequence: TGTGCCAGCAGCGTAGCCTCAGGGGTGAGACATTCACCCCTCCACTTT. Translated: CASSVASGVRHSPLHF.

The rearrangement joins TRBV27 to TRBJ2-3; TRBD2 is a possible D gene (6 bases). Germline CDR1 is MNHEY and CDR2 is SMNVEV (reference sequence). Trimming pared 2 bases from V and 3 bases from J, leaving 12 bases between. The CDR3 length is 15 residues. In DNA, the CDR3 is TGTGCCAGCAGTTTACGGGCTAGCGATACAGATACGCAGTATTTT. It specifies CASSLRASDTDTQYF.

V usage is TRBV5-5 and J usage is TRBJ2-1; TRBD2 matches 13 bases. Germline V gives CDR1 SGHKS, CDR2 YYEKEE (reference sequence). The CDR3 totals 18 residues. J was trimmed by 0 bases and V by 3 bases; bases with no gene match: 6. The CDR3: CASSSGLAGPSSYNEQFF. The CDR3 DNA is TGTGCCAGCAGCTCGGGACTAGCGGGGCCGAGCTCCTACAATGAGCAGTTCTTC.

This sequence joins TRBV9 and TRBJ2-1; D not resolved. Germline-derived CDR1 and CDR2 are SGDLS and YYNGEE. V was pared by 4 bases and J by 9 bases, with 14 bases between. This CDR3 region has 13 residues. CDR3 region: CASSPLERREQFF. CDR3 coding DNA: TGTGCCAGCAGCCCCCTGGAGCGCCGTGAGCAGTTCTTC.

The chain joins TRBV28 to TRBJ2-5; TRBD1 aligns across 9 bases. There are 16 residues in the CDR3. The V and J ends lost 6 bases and 0 bases, in that order; junction bases with no gene match: 8. CDR1 MDHEN and CDR2 SYDVKM come from the germline V gene. The DNA for the CDR3 is TGTGCCAGCAGAAGGGACAGGGTGCCATACCAAGAGACCCAGTACTTC. Its protein product is CASRRDRVPYQETQYF.

The chain couples TRBV29-1 to TRBJ2-1; the D gene is possibly TRBD1 (8 bases). With 5 bases removed from V and 7 bases from J, the gap between germline ends came to 15 bases. The CDR3 loop spans 13 amino acids. Germline lookup yields CDR1 SQVTM and CDR2 ANQGSEA. The CDR3 DNA sequence: TGCAGCGTTACCTACAGGGGGGGGAATGAGCAGTTCTTC. Residues: CSVTYRGGNEQFF.

The chain employs TRBV19 and TRBJ1-4; 9 positions agree with TRBD1. The CDR3 has 16 residues. In germline, CDR1 is LNHDA, CDR2 SQIVND (reference sequence). Trimming took 4 bases from V and 8 from J; bases not matched to a gene: 11. CDR3: CASSKSTGGAWEKLFF. CDR3 bases: TGTGCCAGTAGTAAATCAACAGGGGGCGCTTGGGAAAAACTGTTTTTT.

This rearrangement joins TRBV4-1 to TRBJ2-1; D remains unclear. This CDR3 comprises 14 residues. Looked up from germline, CDR1 is MGHRA and CDR2 is YSYEKL. Between the trimmed V and J ends, which lost 7 bases and 0 bases, there was a span of 10 bases. CDR3 sequence (DNA): TGCGCCAGCACGAATCAGGTCTCCTACAATGAGCAGTTCTTC. It specifies CASTNQVSYNEQFF.

For this clone: This sample also contains other DNA sequences that code for the same CDR3. This chain joins TRBV7-6 and TRBJ2-2, with D unresolved. Trimming left V 5 bases short and J 0 bases short, with 10 bases between. Germline V gene lookup returns CDR1 SGHVS and CDR2 FNYEAQ. The CDR3 totals 15 residues. DNA for the CDR3: TGTGCCAGCAGCCCTCTAATTGCGAACACCGGGGAGCTGTTTTTT. Its protein is CASSPLIANTGELFF.

This rearrangement joins TRBV28 to TRBJ2-2, with D possibly matching TRBD1 (5 bases). This CDR3 spans 16 amino acids. V lost 2 bases to trimming and J lost 3 bases, with 13 bases between them. Germline V gives CDR1 MDHEN, CDR2 SYDVKM. CDR3 residues: CASSLRGLGHTGELFF. The DNA for the CDR3 is TGTGCCAGCAGTTTACGAGGCTTGGGGCACACCGGGGAGCTGTTTTTT.

The V call is TRBV7-9, the J call TRBJ2-1; perhaps TRBD1 as D (5 bases). This CDR3 has 11 residues. V lost 5 bases and J 11 bases, leaving 10 bases between the germline ends. Germline lookup yields CDR1 SEHNR and CDR2 FQNEAQ (reference sequence). CDR3 region: CASSPSGKQFF. For the CDR3, the DNA is TGTGCCAGCAGCCCCTCAGGGAAGCAGTTCTTC.

The chain employs TRBV6-2 or TRBV6-3 and TRBJ1-2; possible D gene TRBD1, 5 bases. The V and J ends lost 6 bases and 5 bases respectively, with 19 bases between them. This CDR3 has 15 residues. Germline V gene lookup returns CDR1 MNHEY and CDR2 SVGEGT. CDR3: CASSHRGNGLYGYTF. The CDR3, as DNA: TGTGCCAGCAGCCATCGGGGGAATGGTCTATATGGCTACACCTTC.

The gene calls are TRBV27 and TRBJ1-6; D ambiguous. The CDR3 runs to 14 residues. The V end lost 3 bases, the J end lost 10 bases, and 13 bases lay between the germline ends. The V gene's germline CDR1 is MNHEY and CDR2 SMNVEV (reference sequence). The CDR3: CASSFAYEGSPLHF. The CDR3 bases are TGTGCCAGCAGTTTTGCGTATGAGGGATCACCCCTCCACTTT.